Listed here is a single T cell receptor (beta chain). Its antigen remains unknown. This sample is part of a study of radiotherapy plus CTLA-4 blockade in lung cancer. Study overall: Objective responses were recorded in about 18% of patients, with disease control recorded in 25% to 40%. General study results and limits: Blood TCR clones of tumor origin expanded after radiotherapy plus ipilimumab.

Treatment of patients with chemo-refractory metastatic non-small-cell lung cancer consisted of focal radiation plus CTLA-4 blockade with ipilimumab. TCRdb keeps only in-frame clones here, not all; method: immunoSEQ multiplex PCR. Among 80,000 to 95,000 clones, over 80% were seen once, and the ten largest hold roughly 0.82%. This clonotype originated in a human donor with non-small cell lung cancer who had stable disease on radiotherapy plus ipilimumab. Sequencing used peripheral blood, obtained from a patient treated with radiotherapy plus ipilimumab.

CDR3 nucleotide sequence: TGTGCCTGGAGTGCGTGGGGGGACCGAGAGAACTATGGCTACACCTTC. Translated: CAWSAWGDRENYGYTF. V usage is TRBV30 and J usage is TRBJ1-2, with D possibly TRBD1 on 5 matching bases. Trimming pared 1 base from V and 2 bases from J, leaving 17 bases between. Germline-derived CDR1 and CDR2 are GTSNPN and SVGIG (reference sequence). The CDR3 spans 16 residues.